This passage covers 8 T cell receptor beta chains from one sample sequenced in a study of T cell repertoires in cytomegalovirus infection. TCRdb used MiXCR to reprocess the reads, holding one entry per CDR3 protein. This sample carries 350,000 to 550,000 distinct CDR3 sequences, about 33% of them seen once, and the ten largest clones take roughly 13%. The sample comprised PBMCs. The source is a human donor in good health (CMV status not recorded). Some clones in this sample may be carry-over from other donors' samples.

Turning to this clonotype: Sequence at one end of the junction differs from germline and may be a read error. This sequence joins TRBV9 and TRBJ1-5; D not certain. The germline V gene has CDR1 SGDLS and CDR2 YYNGEE. CDR3 length: 15 residues. This CDR3 reads CASSPADGLNQLQHF. The CDR3 region has the DNA TGTGCCAGCAGCCCCGCCGATGGTCTCAATCAGCTCCAGCATTTT.

This clonotype was recorded a few times. The V call is TRBV6-6, the J call TRBJ2-7; D gene uncertain. The CDR3 contains 13 residues. Trimming removed 8 bases from V and 2 bases from J, with 13 bases in between. Looked up from germline, CDR1 is MNHNY and CDR2 is SVGAGI (reference sequence). The CDR3 region is CASRNSYTYEQYF. CDR3 nucleotides: TGTGCCAGCCGAAACAGTTACACCTACGAGCAGTACTTC.

At least ten counts were recorded for this clonotype. The rearrangement joins TRBV7-9 to TRBJ2-3; 7 bases are a match to TRBD1. Germline V gene lookup returns CDR1 SEHNR and CDR2 FQNEAQ (reference sequence). The CDR3 totals 16 residues. This chain's CDR3 is CVTVGRDSRGTDTQYF. CDR3 DNA: TGTGTCACGGTGGGTCGGGACAGTCGGGGCACAGATACGCAGTATTTT.

The CDR3 region has the DNA TGCAGCGTTGCTGAAGGGGACGAGCAGTACTTC. It is translated as CSVAEGDEQYF. The V and J genes are TRBV29-1 and TRBJ2-7, with D possibly TRBD1 on 5 matching bases. Germline lookup yields CDR1 SQVTM and CDR2 ANQGSEA. The ends were cut back, 4 bases at V and 5 bases at J, with 9 bases in the middle. This CDR3 spans 11 amino acids.

This clonotype occurred a few times. V gene TRBV5-1 combines with J gene TRBJ2-2, with TRBD2 identical over 12 bases. This CDR3 comprises 16 residues. In germline, CDR1 is SGHRS, CDR2 YFSETQ. V gave up 2 bases and J gave up 2 bases; unmatched junction bases: 1. The CDR3 region is CASSFGLAGNTGELFF. The DNA of the CDR3 is TGCGCCAGCAGCTTTGGACTAGCGGGAAACACCGGGGAGCTGTTTTTT.

The chain employs TRBV20-1 and TRBJ2-7, with 10 bases matching TRBD1. Germline CDR1 reads DFQATT; CDR2 reads SNEGSKA (reference sequence). The V segment lost 5 bases and the J segment 0 bases; nucleotides outside the gene matches: 4. CDR3 length: 14 amino acids. The CDR3 loop is CSAQRTGGSYEQYF. The CDR3 nucleotides read TGCAGTGCTCAACGGACAGGGGGCTCCTACGAGCAGTACTTC.

This chain joins TRBV28 and TRBJ2-5, with 9 positions matching TRBD2. The J segment lost 4 bases and the V segment lost 4 bases, leaving 4 bases of the junction unmatched. Germline values: CDR1 MDHEN, CDR2 SYDVKM. This CDR3 spans 14 amino acids. The CDR3 protein is CASSSGLALETQYF. CDR3 DNA sequence: TGTGCCAGCAGTTCGGGACTAGCCCTAGAGACCCAGTACTTC. Based on the CDR3 plus reference TRBV28 and TRBJ2-5, the full variable domain is DVKVTQSSRYLVKRTGEKVFLECVQDMDHENMFWYRQDPGLGLRLIYFSYDVKMKEKGDIPEGYSVSREKKERFSLILESASTNQTSMYLCASSSGLALETQYFGPGTRLLVL.

The chain links TRBV2 to TRBJ2-3; D may be TRBD1 (6 bases). This CDR3 spans 12 amino acids. In germline, CDR1 is SNHLY, CDR2 FYNNEI. Trimming took 10 bases from V and 5 from J, leaving 13 bases between them. CDR3 protein: CAMGTRGDTQYF. The CDR3 region has the DNA TGTGCCATGGGGACAAGAGGAGATACGCAGTATTTT.